The rows below give T cell receptor beta chains drawn from one sample of a study of shared clonotypes between healthy human individuals. Some clones are missing from TCRdb's copy, which holds only in-frame ones; the method was immunoSEQ multiplex PCR. The table shows around 2.1 million clones, with about 93% occurring only once. Sequenced sample: naive CD8+ T cells from PBMCs. The receptor source for this set is a man between 18 and 29 years old in good health. Some clones in this sample may be carry-over from other donors' samples. CDR3s include the opening cysteine and the closing phenylalanine or tryptophan. A D gene is named only where the DNA matches it firmly. The listing skips clone size in some rows; elsewhere it reads once, few, many or a size class.

clone_size j_call d_call v_call cdr3_length cdr3_nt cdr3_aa
. TRBJ2-1 TRBD1 TRBV2 14 TGTGCCAGCAGTGCACAGGGGTCCTACAATGAGCAGTTCTTC CASSAQGSYNEQFF
few TRBJ1-1 TRBD1 TRBV5-1 14 TGCGCCAGCAGCCTGGGACAGGGGAAAACTGAAGCTTTCTTT CASSLGQGKTEAFF
. TRBJ1-1 TRBD1 TRBV19 13 TGTGCCAGTAAGACAGGGTCGAACACTGAAGCTTTCTTT CASKTGSNTEAFF
. TRBJ1-4 TRBD1 TRBV5-4 14 TGTGCCAGCAGCAAAACAGGGGAGCACGAAAAACTGTTTTTT CASSKTGEHEKLFF
. TRBJ2-7 TRBD1 TRBV28 13 TGTGCCAGCAGAGGGACAGGGGTCTACGAGCAGTACTTC CASRGTGVYEQYF
. TRBJ2-1 TRBD2 TRBV6-6 16 TGTGCCAGCAGTGCGTACGGACTAGGTTCCTACAATGAGCAGTTCTTC CASSAYGLGSYNEQFF
. TRBJ1-2 . TRBV29-1 14 TGCAGCGTTTGGAATCAGGGTCGATACTATGGCTACACCTTC CSVWNQGRYYGYTF
. TRBJ2-1 . TRBV7-2 15 TGTGCCAGCAGGATAGGAGCGGGCGCAAAGTATGAGCAGTTCTTC CASRIGAGAKYEQFF
. TRBJ1-4 TRBD1 TRBV27 15 TGTGCCAGCAGACGCGGACAGGGGGCAGTTGAAAAACTGTTTTTT CASRRGQGAVEKLFF
. TRBJ2-7 TRBD1 TRBV27 14 TGTGCCAGCAGTTCGACAGGGGACAGGTACGAGCAGTACTTC CASSSTGDRYEQYF
. TRBJ2-7 . TRBV28 16 TGTGCCAGCAGTCCCCTGGGGGGACACCCTTTCTACGAGCAGTACTTC CASSPLGGHPFYEQYF
. TRBJ1-1 . TRBV28 14 TGTGCCAGCAGCCCCAGGGCTGGGTTCGGGGGAGCTTTCTTT CASSPRAGFGGAFF
. TRBJ2-1 TRBD1 TRBV28 15 TGTGCCAGCAGTCCCCTCCGGGACAGGGCCAATGAGCAGTTCTTC CASSPLRDRANEQFF
. TRBJ2-1 . TRBV7-7 15 TGTGCCAGCAGCCCCGCCCGGGGGGCTCAGGGTGAGCAGTTCTTC CASSPARGAQGEQFF
. TRBJ1-2 . TRBV6-1 12 TGTGCCAGCACCCTGGGGGGCAATGGCTACACCTTC CASTLGGNGYTF
. TRBJ1-2 TRBD1 TRBV28 15 TGTGCCAGCAGTTTTTCGGGCAGGGGGCTCTATGGCTACACCTTC CASSFSGRGLYGYTF
. TRBJ1-1 . TRBV9 15 TGTGCCAGCAGCGTAGATTGGGGGGCGGACACTGAAGCTTTCTTT CASSVDWGADTEAFF
. TRBJ2-7 TRBD1 TRBV15 17 TGTGCCACCAGCAGAGATCTAACTCCGACAGGGGATGAGCAGCAGTACTTC CATSRDLTPTGDEQQYF
. TRBJ2-1 . TRBV27 13 TGTGCCAGCAGTTTATCGATCTGGGGTGAGCAGTTCTTC CASSLSIWGEQFF
. TRBJ2-5 TRBD2 TRBV7-8 16 TGTGCCAGCAGCTCTACCCCGGGGGGGTGGGGAGAGACCCAGTACTTC CASSSTPGGWGETQYF
. TRBJ1-2 . TRBV27 13 TGTGCCAGCAGTTCCGGGACGGCCTATGGCTACACCTTC CASSSGTAYGYTF
. TRBJ2-2 . TRBV7-8 12 TGTGCCAGCAGCCCCGGCTCCGGGGAGCTGTTTTTT CASSPGSGELFF
. TRBJ2-5 . TRBV29-1 12 TGCAGCGTTGAGCGAACGGGACCGGCCCAGTACTTC CSVERTGPAQYF
. TRBJ2-1 TRBD1 TRBV30 15 TGTGCCGCCGCCCTTCAAGACAGGGCACCGAATGAGCAGTTCTTC CAAALQDRAPNEQFF
. TRBJ1-1 . TRBV18 12 TGTGCCAGCTCTATATCGAACACTGAAGCTTTCTTT CASSISNTEAFF
. TRBJ1-3 . TRBV25-1 15 TGTGCCAGCAGTGAATATAACCTCCCTGGAAACACCATATATTTT CASSEYNLPGNTIYF
. TRBJ2-7 TRBD2 TRBV5-1 15 TGCGCCAGCAGCCCCACTAGCGGGAGTGTTTACGAGCAGTACTTC CASSPTSGSVYEQYF
. TRBJ2-1 . TRBV9 16 TGTGCCAGCAGCGTAGTCAGGGGGGCGAGTTGGAATGAGCAGTTCTTC CASSVVRGASWNEQFF
. TRBJ2-1 . TRBV27 15 TGTGCCAGCAGCCCGGGGGCAGTCGCCTACAATGAGCAGTTCTTC CASSPGAVAYNEQFF
once TRBJ2-2 . TRBV14 12 TGTGCCAGCAGCCAAGGGGCCGGGGAGCTGTTTTTT CASSQGAGELFF
. TRBJ2-7 TRBD2 TRBV5-1 13 TGCGCCAGCAGCTTGAGAGCGGGAGCCGAGCAGTACTTC CASSLRAGAEQYF
once TRBJ2-7 TRBD1 TRBV27 14 TGTGCCAGCAGTAGCCGGGACAGCTCCTACGAGCAGTACTTC CASSSRDSSYEQYF
. TRBJ1-3 . TRBV6-6 16 TGTGCCAGCAGTTACTCGGATACCGGGTTGGGAAACACCATATATTTT CASSYSDTGLGNTIYF
. TRBJ2-1 TRBD2 TRBV6-6 15 TGTGCCAGCAGTTACGCTAGCGGGAGGGCCAATGAGCAGTTCTTC CASSYASGRANEQFF
. TRBJ1-3 . TRBV28 15 TGTGCCAGCAGTCCACCCGGGGAGGCGGGAAACACCATATATTTT CASSPPGEAGNTIYF
. TRBJ2-1 TRBD2 TRBV28 17 TGTGCCAGCAGAGGAGCGGGAGGTCATCGATCCTACAATGAGCAGTTCTTC CASRGAGGHRSYNEQFF
. TRBJ2-5 . TRBV21-1 18 TGTGCCAGCAGCAAGCACAGGTTCGGGGGATGGGTCGAAGAGACCCAGTACTTC CASSKHRFGGWVEETQYF
. TRBJ2-1 TRBD2 TRBV7-9 15 TGTGCCAGCATCGGATTTAGCGGGGAGATCTATGAGCAGTTCTTC CASIGFSGEIYEQFF
. TRBJ2-7 TRBD1 TRBV19 13 TGTGCCAGTAGTATCTCAGGGGGCCACGAGCAGTACTTC CASSISGGHEQYF
few TRBJ2-7 . TRBV28 14 TGTGCCAGCAGTTTATACAGGAGCTCCTACGAGCAGTACTTC CASSLYRSSYEQYF
. TRBJ2-7 TRBD1 TRBV18 15 TGTGCCAGCTCACTGGACAGGGTTTCGGGCTACGAGCAGTACTTC CASSLDRVSGYEQYF
. TRBJ2-5 . TRBV14 12 TGTGCCAGCAGCCATAATCAAGAGACCCAGTACTTC CASSHNQETQYF
. TRBJ2-1 TRBD2 TRBV5-1 17 TGCGCCAGCAGCTTGGTCGTAGCGGGAGGGCCAATCAATGAGCAGTTCTTC CASSLVVAGGPINEQFF
. TRBJ2-7 TRBD1 TRBV19 13 TGTGCCAGTAGTATCACAGGGGTCTACGAGCAGTACTTC CASSITGVYEQYF
. TRBJ2-2 . TRBV10-3 12 TGTGCCATCAAGGGGGAGACCGGGGAGCTGTTTTTT CAIKGETGELFF
. TRBJ2-2 TRBD1 TRBV18 15 TGTGCCAGCTCGACCGGGACAGGGGTCACCGGGGAGCTGTTTTTT CASSTGTGVTGELFF
. TRBJ2-3 . TRBV4-3 15 TGCGCCAGCAGCCCCCCAGGGGCGGGAGCAGATACGCAGTATTTT CASSPPGAGADTQYF
. TRBJ2-7 TRBD1 TRBV19 14 TGTGCCAGTAGTATCCGGGACAGAGCCTACGAGCAGTACTTC CASSIRDRAYEQYF
. TRBJ2-7 . TRBV5-6 18 TGTGCCAGCAGCTTGCAGACGTATAAGGAAGGACGGGGCTACGAGCAGTACTTC CASSLQTYKEGRGYEQYF
. TRBJ2-7 . TRBV6-5 15 TGTGCCAGCAGTTACGGTCTAGGGGGAGCCTACGAGCAGTACTTC CASSYGLGGAYEQYF
. TRBJ2-7 TRBD1 TRBV11-2 14 TGTGCCAGCAGCGCGAGGACAGGGAACTACGAGCAGTACTTC CASSARTGNYEQYF
. TRBJ2-3 TRBD1 TRBV5-1 14 TGCGCCAGCAGCCGGGACAGGAGCACAGATACGCAGTATTTT CASSRDRSTDTQYF
. TRBJ2-7 . TRBV27 15 TGTGCCAGCAGTTTATCTGTGGAAAGCTCCTACGAGCAGTACTTC CASSLSVESSYEQYF
. TRBJ2-3 TRBD2 TRBV9 15 TGTGCCAGCAGCCCACTAGCGGGGAGCACAGATACGCAGTATTTT CASSPLAGSTDTQYF
. TRBJ1-1 . TRBV27 13 TGTGCCAGCAGTTGGGGAAGCGGCACTGAAGCTTTCTTT CASSWGSGTEAFF
. TRBJ2-3 TRBD2 TRBV7-2 15 TGTGCCAGCAGCTCGGGGACTACCCGCACAGATACGCAGTATTTT CASSSGTTRTDTQYF
. TRBJ2-2 . TRBV11-3 16 TGTGCCAGCAGCCCCCGGCGGGTCAGTACCACCGGGGAGCTGTTTTTT CASSPRRVSTTGELFF
. TRBJ1-1 . TRBV30 13 TGTGCCTGGACCTCTCGGGGGAACACTGAAGCTTTCTTT CAWTSRGNTEAFF
. TRBJ2-5 TRBD2 TRBV9 17 TGTGCCAGCAGCGTAGGGGTTTTCGTGGGACTAGCAGAGACCCAGTACTTC CASSVGVFVGLAETQYF